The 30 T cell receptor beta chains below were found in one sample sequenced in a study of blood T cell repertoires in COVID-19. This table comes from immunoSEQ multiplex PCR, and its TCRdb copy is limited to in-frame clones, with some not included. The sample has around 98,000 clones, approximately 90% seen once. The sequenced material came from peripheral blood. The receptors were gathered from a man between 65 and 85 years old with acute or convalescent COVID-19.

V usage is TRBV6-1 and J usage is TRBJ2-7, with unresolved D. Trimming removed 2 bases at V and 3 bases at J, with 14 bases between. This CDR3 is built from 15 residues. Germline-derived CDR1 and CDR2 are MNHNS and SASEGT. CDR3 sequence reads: CASSENSGTYYEQYF. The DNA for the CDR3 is TGTGCCAGCAGTGAAAATTCAGGCACTTACTACGAGCAGTACTTC.

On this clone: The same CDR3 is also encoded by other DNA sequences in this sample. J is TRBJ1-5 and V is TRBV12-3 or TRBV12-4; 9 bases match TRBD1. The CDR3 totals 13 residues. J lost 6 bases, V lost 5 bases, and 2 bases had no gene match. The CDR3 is CASSLTGGQPQHF. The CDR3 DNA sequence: TGTGCCAGCAGTCTGACAGGGGGTCAGCCCCAGCATTTT.

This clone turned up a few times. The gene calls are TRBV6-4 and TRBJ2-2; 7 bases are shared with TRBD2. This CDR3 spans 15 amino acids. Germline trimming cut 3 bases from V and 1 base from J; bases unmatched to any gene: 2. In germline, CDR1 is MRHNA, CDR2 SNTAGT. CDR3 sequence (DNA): TGTGCCAGCAGTGAAGGCGGGGGGAACACCGGGGAGCTGTTTTTT. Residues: CASSEGGGNTGELFF.

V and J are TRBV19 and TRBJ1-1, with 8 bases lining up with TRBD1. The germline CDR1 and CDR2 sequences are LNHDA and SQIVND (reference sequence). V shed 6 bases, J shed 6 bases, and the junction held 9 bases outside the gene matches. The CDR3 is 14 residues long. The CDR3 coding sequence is TGTGCCAGTAGCGGACAGGGACGGATCTCTGAAGCTTTCTTT. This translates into CASSGQGRISEAFF.

CDR3 in DNA: TGCGCCAGCAGATATGGACAGAACACTGAAGCTTTCTTT. Protein sequence: CASRYGQNTEAFF. V and J are TRBV5-1 and TRBJ1-1; D is possibly TRBD1 (5 bases). The CDR3 is 13 residues long. Looked up from germline, CDR1 is SGHRS and CDR2 is YFSETQ. The V end was cut by 5 bases, the J end by 1 base, with 9 bases between. The full variable domain, rest sourced from reference TRBV5-1 and TRBJ1-1, is KAGVTQTPRYLIKTRGQQVTLSCSPISGHRSVSWYQQTPGQGLQFLFEYFSETQRNKGNFPGRFSGRQFSNSRSEMNVSTLELGDSALYLCASRYGQNTEAFFGQGTRLTVV.

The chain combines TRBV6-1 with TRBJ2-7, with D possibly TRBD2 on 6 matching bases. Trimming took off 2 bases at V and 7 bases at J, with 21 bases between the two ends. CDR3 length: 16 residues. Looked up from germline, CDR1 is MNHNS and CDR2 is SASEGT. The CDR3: CASSENWRGTPGEQYF. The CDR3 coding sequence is TGTGCCAGCAGTGAAAATTGGCGGGGTACCCCGGGAGAGCAGTACTTC.

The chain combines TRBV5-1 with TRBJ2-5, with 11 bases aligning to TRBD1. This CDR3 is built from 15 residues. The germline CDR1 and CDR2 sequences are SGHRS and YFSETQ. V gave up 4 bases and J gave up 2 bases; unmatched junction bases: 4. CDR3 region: CASSNRDRGQETQYF. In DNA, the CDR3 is TGCGCCAGCAGCAACCGGGACAGGGGGCAAGAGACCCAGTACTTC.

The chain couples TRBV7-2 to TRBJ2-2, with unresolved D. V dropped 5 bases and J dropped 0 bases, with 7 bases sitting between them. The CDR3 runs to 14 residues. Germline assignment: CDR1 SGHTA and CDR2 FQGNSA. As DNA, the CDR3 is TGTGCCAGCAGCCTGACAACGAACACCGGGGAGCTGTTTTTT. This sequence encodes CASSLTTNTGELFF.

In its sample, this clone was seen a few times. The CDR3 DNA is TGTGCCAGCAGCCACTGGGACAGGAATTCACCCCTCCACTTT. It yields the protein CASSHWDRNSPLHF. The chain couples TRBV3-1 (or the pseudogene TRBV3-2) to TRBJ1-6; TRBD1 agrees at 8 bases. Germline V lookup: CDR1 LGHDT, CDR2 YNNKEL (reference sequence). The CDR3 has 14 amino acids. V lost 3 bases and J lost 7; bases outside the gene matches: 2.

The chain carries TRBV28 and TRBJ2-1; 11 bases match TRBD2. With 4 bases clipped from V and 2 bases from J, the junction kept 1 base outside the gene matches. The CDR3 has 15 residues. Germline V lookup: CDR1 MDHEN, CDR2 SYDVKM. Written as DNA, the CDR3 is TGTGCCAGCAGTTCTAGCGGGGGGACCTACAATGAGCAGTTCTTC. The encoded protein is CASSSSGGTYNEQFF.

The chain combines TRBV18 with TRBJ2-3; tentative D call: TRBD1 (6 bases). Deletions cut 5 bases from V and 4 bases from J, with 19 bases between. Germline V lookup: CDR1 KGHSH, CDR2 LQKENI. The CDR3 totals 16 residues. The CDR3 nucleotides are TGTGCCAGCTCAAAATCCCGGGGACAAGGGGCAGATACGCAGTATTTT. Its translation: CASSKSRGQGADTQYF.

CDR3 region: CASRSSGESSPLHF. CDR3 DNA sequence: TGTGCCAGCAGGAGCTCAGGGGAGTCCTCACCCCTCCACTTT. The rearrangement uses TRBV25-1 and TRBJ1-6, with a possible D match to TRBD1 (6 bases). The V end lost 6 bases, the J end lost 10 bases, and 16 bases lay between the germline ends. Per the germline V gene, CDR1 is MGHDK and CDR2 is SYGVNS. CDR3 size: 14 residues.

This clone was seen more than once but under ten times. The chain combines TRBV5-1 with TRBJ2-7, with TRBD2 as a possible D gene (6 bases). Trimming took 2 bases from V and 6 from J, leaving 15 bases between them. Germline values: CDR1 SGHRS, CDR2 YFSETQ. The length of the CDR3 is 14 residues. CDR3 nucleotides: TGCGCCAGCAGCTTCGGGCCCGGGGGAGGCGAGCAGTACTTC. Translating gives CASSFGPGGGEQYF.

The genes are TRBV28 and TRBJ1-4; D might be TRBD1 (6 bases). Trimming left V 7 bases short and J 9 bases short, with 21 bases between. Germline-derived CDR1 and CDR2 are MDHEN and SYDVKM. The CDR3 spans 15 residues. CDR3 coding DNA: TGTGCCAGCATCTCAGGGACATCCTTTTCGCAAAAACTGTTTTTT. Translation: CASISGTSFSQKLFF.

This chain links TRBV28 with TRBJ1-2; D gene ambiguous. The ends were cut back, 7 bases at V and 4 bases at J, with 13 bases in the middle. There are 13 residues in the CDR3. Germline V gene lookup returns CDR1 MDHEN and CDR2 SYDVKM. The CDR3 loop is CASNSGLAYGYTF. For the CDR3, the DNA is TGTGCCAGCAACTCGGGGTTGGCCTATGGCTACACCTTC.

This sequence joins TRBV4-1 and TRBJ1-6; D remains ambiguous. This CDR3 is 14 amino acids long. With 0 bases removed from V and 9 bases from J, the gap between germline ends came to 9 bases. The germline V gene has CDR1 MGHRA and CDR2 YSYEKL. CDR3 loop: CASSQEGAGSPLHF. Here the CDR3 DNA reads TGCGCCAGCAGCCAAGAGGGTGCGGGTTCACCCCTCCACTTT.

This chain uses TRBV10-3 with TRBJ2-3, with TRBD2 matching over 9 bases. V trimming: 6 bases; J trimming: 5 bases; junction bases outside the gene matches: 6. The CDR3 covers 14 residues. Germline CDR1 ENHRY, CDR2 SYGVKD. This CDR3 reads CAIRPGLAGDTQYF. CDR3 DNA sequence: TGTGCCATCAGACCGGGACTAGCAGGAGATACGCAGTATTTT.

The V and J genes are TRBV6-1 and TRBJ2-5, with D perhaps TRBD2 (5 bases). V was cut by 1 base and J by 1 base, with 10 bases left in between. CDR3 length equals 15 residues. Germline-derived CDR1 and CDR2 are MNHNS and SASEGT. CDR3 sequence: CASSEDGLPQETQYF. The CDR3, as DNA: TGTGCCAGCAGTGAAGACGGACTCCCCCAAGAGACCCAGTACTTC.

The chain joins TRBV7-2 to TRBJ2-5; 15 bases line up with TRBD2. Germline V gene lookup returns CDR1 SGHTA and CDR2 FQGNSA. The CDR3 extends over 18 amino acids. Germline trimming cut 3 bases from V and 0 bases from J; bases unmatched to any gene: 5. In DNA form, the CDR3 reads TGTGCCAGCAGCTTTGGGACTAGCGGGGGGTTGTACCAAGAGACCCAGTACTTC. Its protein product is CASSFGTSGGLYQETQYF.

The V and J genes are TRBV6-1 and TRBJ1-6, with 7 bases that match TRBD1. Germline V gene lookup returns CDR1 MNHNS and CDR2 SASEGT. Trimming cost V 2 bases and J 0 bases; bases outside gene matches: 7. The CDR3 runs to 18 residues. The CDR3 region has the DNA TGTGCCAGCAGTGAATGGGGACAGAAGAGCTCCTATAATTCACCCCTCCACTTT. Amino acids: CASSEWGQKSSYNSPLHF.

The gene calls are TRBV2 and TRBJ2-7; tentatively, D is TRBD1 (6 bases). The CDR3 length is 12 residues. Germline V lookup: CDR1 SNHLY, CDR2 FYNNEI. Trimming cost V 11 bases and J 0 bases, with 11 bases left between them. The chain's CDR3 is CASRGFSYEQYF. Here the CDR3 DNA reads TGTGCCTCGAGGGGGTTCTCCTACGAGCAGTACTTC.

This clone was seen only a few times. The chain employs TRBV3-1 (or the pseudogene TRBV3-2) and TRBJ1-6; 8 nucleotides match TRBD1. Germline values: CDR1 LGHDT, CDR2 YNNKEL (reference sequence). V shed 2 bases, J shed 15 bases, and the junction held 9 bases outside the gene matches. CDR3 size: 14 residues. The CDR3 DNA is TGTGCCAGCAGCCAATTATTGGACAGGGACGGCCTCCACTTT. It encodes CASSQLLDRDGLHF.

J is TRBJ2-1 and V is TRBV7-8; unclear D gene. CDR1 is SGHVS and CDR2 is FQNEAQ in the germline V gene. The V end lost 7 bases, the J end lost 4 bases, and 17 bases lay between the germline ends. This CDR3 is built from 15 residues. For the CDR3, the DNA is TGTGCCAGCACCTTGACACGGCTCCCATACAATGAGCAGTTCTTC. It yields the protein CASTLTRLPYNEQFF.

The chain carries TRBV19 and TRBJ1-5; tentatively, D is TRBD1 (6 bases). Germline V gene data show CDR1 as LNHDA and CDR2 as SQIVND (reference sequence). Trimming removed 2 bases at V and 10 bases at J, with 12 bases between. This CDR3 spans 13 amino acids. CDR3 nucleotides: TGTGCCAGTAGTATAAGAGAGGGGGACCCCCAGCATTTT. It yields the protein CASSIREGDPQHF. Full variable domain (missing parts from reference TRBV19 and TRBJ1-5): DGGITQSPKYLFRKEGQNVTLSCEQNLNHDAMYWYRQDPGQGLRLIYYSQIVNDFQKGDIAEGYSVSREKKESFPLTVTSAQKNPTAFYLCASSIREGDPQHFGDGTRLSIL.

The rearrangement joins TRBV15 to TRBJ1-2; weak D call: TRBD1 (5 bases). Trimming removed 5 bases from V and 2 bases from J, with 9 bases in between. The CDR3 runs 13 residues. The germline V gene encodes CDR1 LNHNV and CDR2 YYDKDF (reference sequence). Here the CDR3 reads CATSGGANYGYTF. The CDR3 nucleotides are TGTGCCACCAGCGGAGGGGCCAACTATGGCTACACCTTC. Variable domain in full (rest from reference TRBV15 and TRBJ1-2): DAMVIQNPRYQVTQFGKPVTLSCSQTLNHNVMYWYQQKSSQAPKLLFHYYDKDFNNEADTPDNFQSRRPNTSFCFLDIRSPGLGDTAMYLCATSGGANYGYTFGSGTRLTVV.

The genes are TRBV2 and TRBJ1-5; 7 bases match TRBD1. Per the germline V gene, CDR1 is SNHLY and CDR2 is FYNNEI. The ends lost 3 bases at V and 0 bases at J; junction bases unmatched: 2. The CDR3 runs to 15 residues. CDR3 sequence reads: CASSDQGDSNQPQHF. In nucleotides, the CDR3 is TGTGCCAGCAGTGACCAGGGGGATAGCAATCAGCCCCAGCATTTT.

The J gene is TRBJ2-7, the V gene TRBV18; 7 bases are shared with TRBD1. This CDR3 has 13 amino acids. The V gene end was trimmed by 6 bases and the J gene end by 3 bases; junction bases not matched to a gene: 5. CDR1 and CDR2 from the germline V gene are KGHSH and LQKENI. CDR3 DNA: TGTGCCAGCTCGCTGGGACAGAACTACGAGCAGTACGTC. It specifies CASSLGQNYEQYV.

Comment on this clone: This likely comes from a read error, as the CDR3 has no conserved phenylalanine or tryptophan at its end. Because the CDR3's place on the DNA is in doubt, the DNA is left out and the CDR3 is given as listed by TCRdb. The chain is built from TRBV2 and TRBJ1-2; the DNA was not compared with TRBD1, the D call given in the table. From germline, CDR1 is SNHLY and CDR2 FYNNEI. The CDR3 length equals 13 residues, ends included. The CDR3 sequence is CASSEEVRGSPLS.

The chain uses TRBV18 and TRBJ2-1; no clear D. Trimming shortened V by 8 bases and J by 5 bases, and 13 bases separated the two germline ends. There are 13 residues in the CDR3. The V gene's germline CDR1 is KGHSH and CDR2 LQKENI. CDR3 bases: TGTGCCAGCCTGTCAGAATTCGACAATGAGCAGTTCTTC. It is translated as CASLSEFDNEQFF.

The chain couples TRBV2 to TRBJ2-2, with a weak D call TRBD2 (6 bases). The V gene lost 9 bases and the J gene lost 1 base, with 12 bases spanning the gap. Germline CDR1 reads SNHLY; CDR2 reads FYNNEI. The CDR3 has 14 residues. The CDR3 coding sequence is TGTGCCAGTTCCGGGACTCAGAACACCGGGGAGCTGTTTTTT. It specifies CASSGTQNTGELFF. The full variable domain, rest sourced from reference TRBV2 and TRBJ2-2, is EPEVTQTPSHQVTQMGQEVILRCVPISNHLYFYWYRQILGQKVEFLVSFYNNEISEKSEIFDDQFSVERPDGSNFTLKIRSTKLEDSAMYFCASSGTQNTGELFFGEGSRLTVL.